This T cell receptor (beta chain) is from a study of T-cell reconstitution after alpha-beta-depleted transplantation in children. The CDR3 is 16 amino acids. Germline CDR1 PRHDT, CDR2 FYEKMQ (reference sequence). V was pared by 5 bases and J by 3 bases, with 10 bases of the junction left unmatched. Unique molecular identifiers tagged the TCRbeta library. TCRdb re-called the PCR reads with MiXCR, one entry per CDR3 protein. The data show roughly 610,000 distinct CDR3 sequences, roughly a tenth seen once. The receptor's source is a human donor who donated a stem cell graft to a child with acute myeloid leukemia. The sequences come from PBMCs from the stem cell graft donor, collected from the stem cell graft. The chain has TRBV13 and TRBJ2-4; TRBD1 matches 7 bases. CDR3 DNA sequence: TGTGCCAGCAGCCCCAGACAGGGACGGGGCAAAAACATTCAGTACTTC. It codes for CASSPRQGRGKNIQYF.